The clone carrying this T cell receptor (beta chain) has at least ten counts. Its antigen is unknown. The data derive from a study of Graves' ophthalmopathy and Graves' hyperthyroidism. The CDR3 consists of 15 residues. Trimming pared 0 bases from V and 5 bases from J, leaving 13 bases between. Germline-derived CDR1 and CDR2 are LNHNV and YYDKDF (reference sequence). Study-level results: Blood also carried most expanded thyroid clonotypes exceeding 0.001 frequency.

TCR beta CDR3 regions were amplified from RNA transcripts. A first-round RT-PCR used HTBI primers, followed by a second-round multiplex PCR. One entry per CDR3 protein, called by TCRdb with MiXCR from the multiplex PCR reads. This table has fewer than 250,000 distinct CDR3 sequences, over 25% appearing once. The chain recombines TRBV15 with TRBJ2-5; D remains unclear. This receptor was identified in a man aged 45-65 years with Graves' ophthalmopathy. Sequencing input: peripheral blood. CDR3 DNA: TGTGCCACCAGCAGAGATAGGACCAGCCCCGAGACCCAGTACTTC. Translated, it gives CATSRDRTSPETQYF.